In this sample, the clone carrying this T cell receptor (beta chain) turned up a few times. This sample was included in a study of beta chain features in type 1 diabetes. The CDR3 runs 17 residues. CDR1 SGHVS and CDR2 FQNEAQ come from the germline V gene. J gave up 4 bases and V 3 bases, and 10 bases lay outside the gene matches. Sequencing targeted expressed TCRB transcripts, as all isolated RNA had been reverse transcribed. TCRdb's copy holds only in-frame clones and misses some; the assay was immunoSEQ multiplex PCR. The profile shows almost 350,000 clones, 8% of them singletons. Sample: central memory CD4+ T cells from blood. The chain uses TRBV7-8 and TRBJ1-2, with TRBD1 matching 11 bases. This TCR derives from a woman younger than 35 in good health. CDR3 in DNA: TGTGCCAGCAGCTTTGGAAAAGGACAGGGGGCCGGCTATGGCTACACCTTC. Its protein product is CASSFGKGQGAGYGYTF.